These T cell receptor beta chains were read from a single sample in a study of breast tumors, draining lymph nodes, adjacent tissues. TCRdb called the multiplex PCR reads again in MiXCR, with one record for every CDR3 protein. The sample shows about 300,000 distinct CDR3 sequences, 30% to 35% of them seen only once. The sequenced sample was axillary lymph node tissue. The receptors derive from a female donor with breast cancer. Some clones in this sample may be carry-over from other donors' samples. The CDR3 runs from the conserved cysteine through the conserved F or W. Fields, in order: V gene, J gene, clone size, D gene, CDR3 DNA, CDR3 protein. A D gene is named only where the DNA matches it firmly. A row's size may be missing; if present it is once, few, many or a size class.

TRBV7-9	TRBJ2-1	many	TRBD2	TGTGCCAGCAGCCAGTGGGTTAGCGGGAGGGCCCTATGGAATGAGCAGTTCTTC	CASSQWVSGRALWNEQFF
TRBV5-6	TRBJ2-2	many	.	TGTGCCAGCAGCTTTGACACCACGAACACCGGGGAGCTGTTTTTT	CASSFDTTNTGELFF
TRBV5-6	TRBJ1-2	.	.	TGTGCCAGCAGCTTGTCCCTCGCAAAGGGACACGGCTACACCTTC	CASSLSLAKGHGYTF
TRBV6-6	TRBJ1-5	many	.	TGTGCCAGCAGTCCCCCCCAGGATAGCAATCAGCCCCAGCATTTT	CASSPPQDSNQPQHF
TRBV30	TRBJ1-3	.	.	TGTGCCTGGAGCTGGCCGGGGGCGAACACCATACATTTT	CAWSWPGANTIHF
TRBV28	TRBJ1-3	.	.	TGTGCCAGCAGGCCCGACAAGAGCTCTGGAAACACCATATATTTT	CASRPDKSSGNTIYF
TRBV5-1	TRBJ2-3	.	.	TGCGCCAGCAGCTTTCGACGATTAAGCACAGATACGCAGTATTTT	CASSFRRLSTDTQYF
TRBV20-1	TRBJ2-4	few	.	TGCAGTGCGTCGGCTAAGGACTACCAGTACTTC	CSASAKDYQYF
TRBV5-1	TRBJ1-2	many	TRBD1	TGCGCCAGCAGCTTGGAGGGACAGGGTGGCTATGGCTACACCTTC	CASSLEGQGGYGYTF
TRBV7-2	TRBJ2-2	many	.	TGTGCCAGCAGCTCGGAGGCCCACAGGGTAGGAACCGGGGAGCTGTTTTTT	CASSSEAHRVGTGELFF
TRBV19	TRBJ1-5	many	TRBD1	TGTGCCACTACACAGGGGGCCACCTATCAGCCCCAGCATTTT	CATTQGATYQPQHF
TRBV10-3	TRBJ2-7	many	.	TGTGCCATCAGTGAGTCGATGGGCGAGCAGTACTTC	CAISESMGEQYF
TRBV20-1	TRBJ2-5	few	TRBD2	TGCAGTGCTAGCGGCGGGGCGGGAGCAGATGAGACCCAGTACTTC	CSASGGAGADETQYF
TRBV27	TRBJ2-3	few	.	TGTGCCAGCAGTTTATTTGGGCTAGCTGCAGATACGCAGTATTTT	CASSLFGLAADTQYF
TRBV24-1	TRBJ2-1	.	.	TGTGCCACCAGTGGAGGGATCGATTGGCTGTTCTTC	CATSGGIDWLFF
TRBV6-5	TRBJ2-5	many	.	TGTGCCAGCACCAGCGGCCCCTCGGAGACCCAGTACTTC	CASTSGPSETQYF
TRBV20-1	TRBJ2-7	many	TRBD2	TGCAGTGCTTACGGGAGCGGGACGGACTTTTACGAGCAGTACTTC	CSAYGSGTDFYEQYF
TRBV27	TRBJ2-7	.	.	TGTGCCACCTCCATGAGTAGAGGACCCTACGAGCAGTACTTC	CATSMSRGPYEQYF
TRBV5-1	TRBJ2-2	.	.	TGCGCCAGCAGCTGGAGGACAGGGGAGCTGTTTTTT	CASSWRTGELFF
TRBV7-4	TRBJ2-7	many	.	TGTGCCAGCAGCGGATACACCGTCTCTCACCACGAGCAGTACTTC	CASSGYTVSHHEQYF
TRBV7-3	TRBJ2-7	many	TRBD2	TGTGCCAGCTTCTCGAGAGGGACTAGCGGGAGCTGCGAGCAGTACTTC	CASFSRGTSGSCEQYF
TRBV12-3/TRBV12-4	TRBJ1-2	many	.	TGTGCCAGCAGCTTCAACGTCTTATACTATGGCTACACCTTC	CASSFNVLYYGYTF
TRBV27	TRBJ2-2	many	.	TGTGCCAGCAGTTTGTACAGGGACGGGGAGCTGTTTTTT	CASSLYRDGELFF
TRBV7-9	TRBJ1-1	few	.	TGTGCCAGCAGCTTAGGGCAGGGTGGGAACACTGAAGCTTTCTTT	CASSLGQGGNTEAFF
TRBV20-1	TRBJ2-7	.	TRBD1	TGCAGTGCTAGAGATTCAAGACAGGGTCCTAGAGGCGAGCAGTACTTC	CSARDSRQGPRGEQYF
TRBV6-6	TRBJ2-1	.	TRBD2	TGTGCCAGCAGGGGGCGGGAGGGCCCGTGGAATGAGCAGTTCTTC	CASRGREGPWNEQFF
TRBV15	TRBJ2-5	many	.	TGTGCCACCAGCAGAGGCGGCCTGGGACATCGGGGGACCCAGTACTTC	CATSRGGLGHRGTQYF
TRBV5-6	TRBJ2-3	many	TRBD1	TGTGCCAGCAGCTTCAGGGGGCGGACTTCCACAGATACGCAGTATTTT	CASSFRGRTSTDTQYF
TRBV20-1	TRBJ2-1	many	TRBD1	TGCAGCGCCCCAGGACAGGGGGAGTACAATGAGCAGTTCTTC	CSAPGQGEYNEQFF
TRBV12-3/TRBV12-4	TRBJ2-1	once	TRBD2	TGTGCCAGCAGTTCTTGGACTAGCGGCTCGAGGAGGAATGAGCAGTTCTTC	CASSSWTSGSRRNEQFF
TRBV6-2/TRBV6-3	TRBJ1-5	few	.	TGTGCCAGCAGTCACCCCTCAGGGAGTAGCAATCAGCCCCAGCATTTT	CASSHPSGSSNQPQHF
TRBV12-3/TRBV12-4	TRBJ2-7	.	.	TGTGCCAGCAGTTTCAGGAGGCGATGGGCAGGAGACAACTACGAGCAGTACTTC	CASSFRRRWAGDNYEQYF
TRBV19	TRBJ1-1	once	.	TGTGCCAGTAGTATGCTTCCGGGCCGAGGGTACCCTGAAGCTTTCTTT	CASSMLPGRGYPEAFF
TRBV28	TRBJ2-3	few	TRBD2	TGTGCCAGCACCGTGACTAGCGGTACGACAGATACGCAGTATTTT	CASTVTSGTTDTQYF
TRBV5-1	TRBJ2-7	.	.	TGCGCCAGCAGCTTGGCGGGCAATTACTACGAGCAGTACTTC	CASSLAGNYYEQYF
TRBV11-3	TRBJ2-1	many	.	TGTGCCAGCAGCCCCCGGGGTAGTGGGCTAGGCTACAATGAGCAGTTCTTC	CASSPRGSGLGYNEQFF
TRBV12-5	TRBJ2-1	few	TRBD2	TGTGCTAGTGGTTTCGATAGCGGGGAGCAGTTCTTC	CASGFDSGEQFF
TRBV25-1	TRBJ2-1	.	.	TGTGCCAGCAGGCTCCAGGGGAGGGCGCCGAACAATGAGCAGTTCTTC	CASRLQGRAPNNEQFF
TRBV10-1	TRBJ2-2	.	.	TGCGCCAGCAGCGAGTCCTCCGAGAGAGGAGATACCGGGGAGCTGTTTTTT	CASSESSERGDTGELFF
TRBV6-1	TRBJ2-3	many	.	TGTGCCAGCAGTGAAGGGGTCTGGGGGGTAGATACGCAGTATTTT	CASSEGVWGVDTQYF
TRBV3-1	TRBJ2-2	few	.	TGTGCCAGCAGTCAAACTAATCCCGGGGAGCTGTTTTTT	CASSQTNPGELFF
TRBV14	TRBJ1-6	many	.	TGTGCCAGCAGCCAACTTTCAGGCTCAAATTCACCCCTCCACTTT	CASSQLSGSNSPLHF
TRBV5-5	TRBJ2-3	many	.	TGTGCCAGCAGCTTGGCACGGGCCACAGATACGCAGTATTTT	CASSLARATDTQYF
TRBV6-2/TRBV6-3	TRBJ2-3	many	TRBD2	TGTGCCAGCACCTCTGGACTAGCGGGACTCACAGATACGCAGTATTTT	CASTSGLAGLTDTQYF
TRBV11-2	TRBJ2-6	.	.	TGTGCCAGCAGCTTAGCCCCAAGGGCCAACGTCCTGACTTTC	CASSLAPRANVLTF
TRBV5-4	TRBJ2-3	many	.	TGTGCCAGCAGCTTGCAGGGTGGAGATACGCAGTATTTT	CASSLQGGDTQYF
TRBV20-1	TRBJ2-3	many	TRBD2	TGCAGTACTAGGGGACTAGGTCTTACGCAGTATTTT	CSTRGLGLTQYF
TRBV5-6	TRBJ2-5	many	.	TGTGCCAGCAGCCGAAGACAGGCTCTGGAGACCCAGTACTTC	CASSRRQALETQYF
TRBV25-1	TRBJ1-6	many	TRBD1	TGTGCCAGCAGTGAATGGCTCGGACAGGGGGATTCACCCCTCCACTTT	CASSEWLGQGDSPLHF
TRBV5-5	TRBJ2-7	many	TRBD1	TGTGCCAGCAGCCCGGGACAGGCGAAATCCTGGTACGAGCAGTACTTC	CASSPGQAKSWYEQYF
TRBV2	TRBJ1-5	.	.	TGTGCCAGCAGTCAGGCAGGGGCGGGGGTCGGTCAGCCCCAGCATTTT	CASSQAGAGVGQPQHF